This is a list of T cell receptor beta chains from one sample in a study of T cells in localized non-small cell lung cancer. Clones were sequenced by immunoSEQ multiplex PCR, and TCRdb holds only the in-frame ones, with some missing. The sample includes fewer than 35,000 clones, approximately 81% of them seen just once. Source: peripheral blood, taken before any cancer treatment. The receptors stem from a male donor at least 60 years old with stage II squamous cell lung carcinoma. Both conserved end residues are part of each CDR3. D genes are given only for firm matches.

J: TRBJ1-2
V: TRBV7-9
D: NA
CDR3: CASSFSGPEGYTF

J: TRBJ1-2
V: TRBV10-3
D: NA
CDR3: CATHPEGYGYTF

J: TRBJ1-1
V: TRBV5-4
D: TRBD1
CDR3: CASSRDSDEAFF

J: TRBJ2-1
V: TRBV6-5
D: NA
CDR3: CASTLAFSSYNEQFF

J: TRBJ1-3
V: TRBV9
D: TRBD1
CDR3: CASSVAPVSPVTGSIGNTIYF

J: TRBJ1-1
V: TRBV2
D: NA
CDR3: CASSESGAANTEAFF

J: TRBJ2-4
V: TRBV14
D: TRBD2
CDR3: CASSPLAGELKNIQYF

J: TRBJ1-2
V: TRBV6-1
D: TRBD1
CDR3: CASSDRGQTYYGYTF

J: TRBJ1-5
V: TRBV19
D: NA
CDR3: CASSIAPTDNQPQHF

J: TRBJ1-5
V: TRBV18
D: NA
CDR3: CASSPPWGENQPQHF

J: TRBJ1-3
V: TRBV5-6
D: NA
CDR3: CASSLPRSAGNTIYF

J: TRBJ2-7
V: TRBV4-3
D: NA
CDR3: CASSQAKDFFYEQYF

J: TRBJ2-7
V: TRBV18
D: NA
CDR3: CASSPAGVPLQGGEQYF

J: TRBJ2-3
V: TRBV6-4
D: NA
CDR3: CASCPPGQLTDTQYF

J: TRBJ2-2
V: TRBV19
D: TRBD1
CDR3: CASSTGTGNTGELFF

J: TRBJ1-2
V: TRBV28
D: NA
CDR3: CASWRANYGYTF

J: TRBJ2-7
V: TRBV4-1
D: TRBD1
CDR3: CASRRGQGIGDSSYEQYF

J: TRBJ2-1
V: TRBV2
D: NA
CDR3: CATQRWERNEQFF

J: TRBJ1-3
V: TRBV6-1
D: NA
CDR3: CASLSGGVGNTIYF

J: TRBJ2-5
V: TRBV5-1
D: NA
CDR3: CASSLSSSGETQYF

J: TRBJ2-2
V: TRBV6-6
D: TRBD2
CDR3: CASRFSGGATGELFF

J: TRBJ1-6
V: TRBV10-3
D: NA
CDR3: CAISESGGLGSPLHF

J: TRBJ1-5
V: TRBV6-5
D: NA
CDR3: CASQDNSNQPQHF

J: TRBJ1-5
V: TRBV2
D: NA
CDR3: CASSERAGYSNQPQHF

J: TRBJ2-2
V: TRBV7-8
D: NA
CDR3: CASSPRGQNTGELFF

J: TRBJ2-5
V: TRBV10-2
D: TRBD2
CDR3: CASRPPLRGERETQYF

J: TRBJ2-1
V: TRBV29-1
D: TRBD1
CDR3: CSARDRENNEQFF

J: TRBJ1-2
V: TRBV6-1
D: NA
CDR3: CASSNSGRDYGYTF

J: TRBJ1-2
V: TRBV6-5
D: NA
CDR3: CASTSGNYGYTF

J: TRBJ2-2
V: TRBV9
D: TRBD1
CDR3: CASTPGQGNTGELFF

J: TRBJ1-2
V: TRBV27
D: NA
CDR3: CASSPATGPSYTF

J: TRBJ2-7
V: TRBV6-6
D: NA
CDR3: CASSGGHEQYF

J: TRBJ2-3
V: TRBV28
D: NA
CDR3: CASSLGGDADTQYF

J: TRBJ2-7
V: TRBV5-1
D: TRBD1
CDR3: CASRRGQGPYEQYF

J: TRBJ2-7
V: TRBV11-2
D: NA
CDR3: CASSLDFTGSYEQYF

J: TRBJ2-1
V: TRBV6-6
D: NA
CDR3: CASSYGTSNNEQFF

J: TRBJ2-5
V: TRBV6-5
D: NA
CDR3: CASQGRPYQETQYF

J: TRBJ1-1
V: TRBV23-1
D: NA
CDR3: CASSRKQPGNTEAFF

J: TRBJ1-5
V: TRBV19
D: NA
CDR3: CASSMGVTGALGNQPQHF

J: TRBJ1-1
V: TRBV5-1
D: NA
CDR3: CASSPLTVNTEAFF

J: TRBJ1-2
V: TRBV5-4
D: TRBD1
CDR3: CASSGDRYGYTF

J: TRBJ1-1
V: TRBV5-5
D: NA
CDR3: CASSRAINTEAFF

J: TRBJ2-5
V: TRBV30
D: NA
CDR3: CAWSPRQETQYF

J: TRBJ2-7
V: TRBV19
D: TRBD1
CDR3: CASRPKGTDTYEQYF

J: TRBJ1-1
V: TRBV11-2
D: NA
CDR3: CASSLAEARGTEAFF

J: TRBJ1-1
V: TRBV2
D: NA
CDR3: CATGGNTEAFF

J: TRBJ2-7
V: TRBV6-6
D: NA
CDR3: CASSYSNGGGYEQYF

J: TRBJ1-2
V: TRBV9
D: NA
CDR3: CASSVDGGGGYTF

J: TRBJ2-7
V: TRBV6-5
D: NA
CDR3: CASRREGGRYEQYF

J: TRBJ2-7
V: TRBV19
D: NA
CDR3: CASSIVLEQGPYEQYF

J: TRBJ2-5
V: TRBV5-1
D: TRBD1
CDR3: CASSLTRNRGLGETQYF

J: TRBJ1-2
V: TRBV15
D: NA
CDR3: CATTVRPNYGYTF

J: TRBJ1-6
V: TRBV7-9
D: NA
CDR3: CASSERGLNPGTRSPLHF

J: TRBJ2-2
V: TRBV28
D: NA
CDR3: CASSLVVGTGELFF

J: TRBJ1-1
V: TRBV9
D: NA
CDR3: CASSPFGGARSTEAFF

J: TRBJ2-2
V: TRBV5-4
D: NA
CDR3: CASSTEGTGNTGELFF

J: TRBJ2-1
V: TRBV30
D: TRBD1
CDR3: CAWSRNSGQDEQFF

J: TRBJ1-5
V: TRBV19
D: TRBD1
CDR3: CASSIGQGANQPQHF

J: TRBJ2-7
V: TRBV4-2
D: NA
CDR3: CASSQKAAPYEQYF

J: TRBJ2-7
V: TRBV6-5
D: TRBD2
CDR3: CASSPGTSDYEQYF